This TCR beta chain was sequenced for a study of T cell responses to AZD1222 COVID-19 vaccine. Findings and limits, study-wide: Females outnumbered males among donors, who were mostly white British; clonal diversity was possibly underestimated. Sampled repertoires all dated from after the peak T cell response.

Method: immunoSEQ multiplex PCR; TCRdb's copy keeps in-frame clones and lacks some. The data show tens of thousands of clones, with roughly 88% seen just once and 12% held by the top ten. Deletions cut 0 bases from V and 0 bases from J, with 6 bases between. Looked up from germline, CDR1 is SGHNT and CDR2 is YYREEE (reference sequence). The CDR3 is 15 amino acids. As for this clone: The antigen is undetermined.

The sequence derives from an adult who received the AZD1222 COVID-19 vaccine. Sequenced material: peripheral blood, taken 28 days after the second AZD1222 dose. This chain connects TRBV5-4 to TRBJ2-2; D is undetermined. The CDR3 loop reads CASSLDLSNTGELFF. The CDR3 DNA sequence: TGTGCCAGCAGCTTGGATCTTTCGAACACCGGGGAGCTGTTTTTT.